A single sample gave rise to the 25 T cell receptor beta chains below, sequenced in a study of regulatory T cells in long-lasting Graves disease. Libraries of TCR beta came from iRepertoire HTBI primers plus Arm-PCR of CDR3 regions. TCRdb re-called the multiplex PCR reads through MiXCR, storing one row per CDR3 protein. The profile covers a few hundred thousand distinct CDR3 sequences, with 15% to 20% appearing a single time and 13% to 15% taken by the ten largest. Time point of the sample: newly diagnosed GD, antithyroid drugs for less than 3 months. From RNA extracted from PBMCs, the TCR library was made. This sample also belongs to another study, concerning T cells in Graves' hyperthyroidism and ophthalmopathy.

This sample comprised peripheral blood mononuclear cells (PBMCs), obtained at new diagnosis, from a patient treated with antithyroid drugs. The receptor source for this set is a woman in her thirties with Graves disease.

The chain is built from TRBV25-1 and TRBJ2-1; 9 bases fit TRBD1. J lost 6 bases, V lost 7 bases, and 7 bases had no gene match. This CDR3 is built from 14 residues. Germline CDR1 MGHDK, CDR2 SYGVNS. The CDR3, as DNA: TGTGCCAGCAAAAGGGGACAGGGTTTCAATGAGCAGTTCTTC. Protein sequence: CASKRGQGFNEQFF.

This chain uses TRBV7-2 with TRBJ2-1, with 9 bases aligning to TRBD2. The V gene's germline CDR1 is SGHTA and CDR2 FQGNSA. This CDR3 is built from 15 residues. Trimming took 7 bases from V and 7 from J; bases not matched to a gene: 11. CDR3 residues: CASTPAGGLNNEQFF. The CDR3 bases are TGTGCCAGCACTCCAGCGGGAGGACTTAATAATGAGCAGTTCTTC.

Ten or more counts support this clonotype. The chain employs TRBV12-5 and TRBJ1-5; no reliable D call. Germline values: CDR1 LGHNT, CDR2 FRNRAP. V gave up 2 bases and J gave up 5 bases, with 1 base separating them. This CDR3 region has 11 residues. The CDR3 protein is CASGLYQPQHF. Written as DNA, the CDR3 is TGTGCTAGTGGTTTGTATCAGCCCCAGCATTTT.

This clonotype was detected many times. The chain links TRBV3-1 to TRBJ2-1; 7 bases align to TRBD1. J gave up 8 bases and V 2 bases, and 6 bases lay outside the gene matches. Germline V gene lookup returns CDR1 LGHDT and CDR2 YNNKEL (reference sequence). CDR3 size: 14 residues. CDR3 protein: CASSQLGTADEQFF. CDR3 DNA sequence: TGTGCCAGCAGCCAATTAGGGACAGCCGATGAGCAGTTCTTC.

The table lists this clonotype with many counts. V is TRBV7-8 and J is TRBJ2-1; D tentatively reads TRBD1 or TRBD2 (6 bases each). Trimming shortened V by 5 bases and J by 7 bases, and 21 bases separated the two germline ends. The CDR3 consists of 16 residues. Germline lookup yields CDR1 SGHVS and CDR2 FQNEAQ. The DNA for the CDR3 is TGTGCCAGCAGCCCCCCCACCGGGGGCCGTAGGAATGAGCAGTTCTTC. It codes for CASSPPTGGRRNEQFF.

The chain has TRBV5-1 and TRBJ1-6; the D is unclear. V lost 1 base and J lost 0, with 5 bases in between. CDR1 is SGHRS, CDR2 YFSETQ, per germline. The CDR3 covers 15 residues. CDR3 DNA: TGCGCCAGCAGCTTGCGAAACTCCTATAATTCACCCCTCCACTTT. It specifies CASSLRNSYNSPLHF.

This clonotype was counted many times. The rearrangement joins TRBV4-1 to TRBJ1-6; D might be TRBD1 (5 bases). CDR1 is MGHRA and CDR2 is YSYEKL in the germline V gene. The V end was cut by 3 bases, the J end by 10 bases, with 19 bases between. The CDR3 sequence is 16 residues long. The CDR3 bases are TGCGCCAGCAGCCAGCCTAGGGACGGACCTGGGTCACCCCTCCACTTT. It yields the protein CASSQPRDGPGSPLHF.

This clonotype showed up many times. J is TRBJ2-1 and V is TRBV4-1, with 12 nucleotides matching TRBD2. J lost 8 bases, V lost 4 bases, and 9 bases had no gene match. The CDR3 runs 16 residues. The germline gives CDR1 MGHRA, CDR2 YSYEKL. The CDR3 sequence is CASSPQAGLAGDEQFF. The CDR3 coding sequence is TGCGCCAGCAGCCCCCAAGCGGGACTAGCGGGTGATGAGCAGTTCTTC.

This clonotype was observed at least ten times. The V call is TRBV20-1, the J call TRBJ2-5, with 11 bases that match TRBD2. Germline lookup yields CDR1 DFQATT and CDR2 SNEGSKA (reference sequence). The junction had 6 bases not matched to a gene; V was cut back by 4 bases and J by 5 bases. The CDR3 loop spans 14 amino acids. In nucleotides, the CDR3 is TGCAGTGCTACCGGGACTAGCGGAGTTGAGACCCAGTACTTC. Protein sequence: CSATGTSGVETQYF.

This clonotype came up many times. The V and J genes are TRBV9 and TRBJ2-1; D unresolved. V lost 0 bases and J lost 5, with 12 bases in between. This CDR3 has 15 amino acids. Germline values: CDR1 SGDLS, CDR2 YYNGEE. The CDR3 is CASSVGSGRNNEQFF. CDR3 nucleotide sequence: TGTGCCAGCAGCGTAGGGTCGGGCAGAAACAATGAGCAGTTCTTC.

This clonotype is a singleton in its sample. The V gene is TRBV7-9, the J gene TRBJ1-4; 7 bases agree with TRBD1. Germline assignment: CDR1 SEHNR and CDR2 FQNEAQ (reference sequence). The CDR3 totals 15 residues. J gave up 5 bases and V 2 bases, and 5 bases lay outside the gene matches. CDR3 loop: CASSLKGQQNEKLFF. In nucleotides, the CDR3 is TGTGCCAGCAGCTTAAAGGGACAGCAGAATGAAAAACTGTTTTTT.

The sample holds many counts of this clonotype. The CDR3 nucleotides are TGTGCCAGCGGCCGGGTGGACACTGAAGCTTTCTTT. This sequence encodes CASGRVDTEAFF. The chain joins TRBV27 to TRBJ1-1; D call uncertain. Trimming removed 8 bases from V and 3 bases from J, with 10 bases in between. Germline V gene sequence: CDR1 MNHEY, CDR2 SMNVEV (reference sequence). The CDR3 totals 12 residues.

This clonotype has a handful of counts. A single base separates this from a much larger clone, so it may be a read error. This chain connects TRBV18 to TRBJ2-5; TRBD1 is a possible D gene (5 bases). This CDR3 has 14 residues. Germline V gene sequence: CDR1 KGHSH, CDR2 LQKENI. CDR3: CACSPGPRVETQYF. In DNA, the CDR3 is TGTGCCTGCTCACCAGGTCCCAGGGTCGAGACCCAGTACTTC.

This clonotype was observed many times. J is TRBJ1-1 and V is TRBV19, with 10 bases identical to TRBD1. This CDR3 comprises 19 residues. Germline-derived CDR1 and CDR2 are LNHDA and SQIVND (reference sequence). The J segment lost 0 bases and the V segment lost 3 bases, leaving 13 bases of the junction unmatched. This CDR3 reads CASSMGRQGAGGMNTEAFF. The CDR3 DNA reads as TGTGCCAGTAGTATGGGGAGACAGGGGGCAGGAGGCATGAACACTGAAGCTTTCTTT.

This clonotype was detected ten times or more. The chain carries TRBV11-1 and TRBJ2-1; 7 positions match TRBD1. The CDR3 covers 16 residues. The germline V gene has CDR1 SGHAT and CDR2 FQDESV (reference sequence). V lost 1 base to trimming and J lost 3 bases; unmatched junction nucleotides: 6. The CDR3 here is CASSLVGGNIYNEQFF. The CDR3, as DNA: TGTGCCAGCAGCTTAGTAGGGGGCAATATCTACAATGAGCAGTTCTTC.

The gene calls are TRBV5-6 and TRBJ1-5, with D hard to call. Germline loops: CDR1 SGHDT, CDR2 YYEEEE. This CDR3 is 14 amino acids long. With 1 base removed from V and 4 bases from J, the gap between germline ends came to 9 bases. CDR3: CASSLSLGNQPQHF. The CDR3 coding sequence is TGTGCCAGCAGCTTGAGCCTGGGGAATCAGCCCCAGCATTTT.

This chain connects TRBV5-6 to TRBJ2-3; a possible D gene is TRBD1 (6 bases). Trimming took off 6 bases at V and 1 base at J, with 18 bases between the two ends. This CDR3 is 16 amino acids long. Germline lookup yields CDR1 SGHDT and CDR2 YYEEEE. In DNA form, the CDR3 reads TGTGCCAGCACGCCCGCCTTGGGGGCGGGCACAGATACGCAGTATTTT. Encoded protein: CASTPALGAGTDTQYF.

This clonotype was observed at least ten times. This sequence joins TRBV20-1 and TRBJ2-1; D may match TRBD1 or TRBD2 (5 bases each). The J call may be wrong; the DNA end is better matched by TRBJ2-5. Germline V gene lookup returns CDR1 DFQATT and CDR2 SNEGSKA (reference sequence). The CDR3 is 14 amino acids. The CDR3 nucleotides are TGCAGTGCTAGAGCGGGACGGTACCAAGAGACCCAGTACTTC. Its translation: CSARAGRYQETQYF.

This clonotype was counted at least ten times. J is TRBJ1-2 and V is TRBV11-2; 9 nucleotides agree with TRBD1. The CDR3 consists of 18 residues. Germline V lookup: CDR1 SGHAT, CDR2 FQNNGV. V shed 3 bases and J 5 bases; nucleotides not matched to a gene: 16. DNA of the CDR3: TGTGCCAGCAGCTTTTCCGGGACAGGGACACTAGAGAAATATGGCTACACCTTC. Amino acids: CASSFSGTGTLEKYGYTF.

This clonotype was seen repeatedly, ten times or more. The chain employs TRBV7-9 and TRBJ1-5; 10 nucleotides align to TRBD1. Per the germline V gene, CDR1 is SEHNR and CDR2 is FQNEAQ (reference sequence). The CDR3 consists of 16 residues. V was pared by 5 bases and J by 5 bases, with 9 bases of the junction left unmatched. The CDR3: CASSQGDRGQDQPQHF. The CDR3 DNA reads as TGTGCCAGCAGCCAAGGAGACAGGGGGCAGGATCAGCCCCAGCATTTT.

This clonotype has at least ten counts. CDR3 bases: TGCAGTGCTAGAGAGCAGGGTACAGATACGCAGTATTTT. Translated: CSAREQGTDTQYF. The chain carries TRBV20-1 and TRBJ2-3; TRBD1 is a possible D gene (5 bases). The CDR3 extends over 13 amino acids. Trimming shortened V by 0 bases and J by 3 bases, and 7 bases separated the two germline ends. CDR1 and CDR2 from the germline V gene are DFQATT and SNEGSKA (reference sequence).

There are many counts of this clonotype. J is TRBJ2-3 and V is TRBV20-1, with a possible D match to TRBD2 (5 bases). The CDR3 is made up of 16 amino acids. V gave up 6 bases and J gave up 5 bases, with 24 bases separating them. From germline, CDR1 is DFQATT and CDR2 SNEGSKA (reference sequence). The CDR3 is CSADTRNVHFGDTQYF. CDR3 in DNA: TGCAGTGCGGATACTAGAAATGTCCATTTTGGAGATACGCAGTATTTT.

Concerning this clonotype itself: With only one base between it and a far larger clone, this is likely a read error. CDR3 region: CASSEWSGWSGCTF. The CDR3 bases are TGTGCCAGCAGTGAATGGTCGGGATGGAGCGGCTGCACCTTC. The V gene is TRBV12-3 or TRBV12-4, the J gene TRBJ1-2; D is ambiguous. This CDR3 is 14 amino acids long.

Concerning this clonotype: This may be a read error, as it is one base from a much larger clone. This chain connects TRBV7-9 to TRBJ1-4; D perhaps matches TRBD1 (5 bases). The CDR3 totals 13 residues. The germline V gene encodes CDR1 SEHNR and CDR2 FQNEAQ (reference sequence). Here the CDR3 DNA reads TGTGCCGGCAGCTTTGTCCAGGGCTTAAAACTGTTTTTT. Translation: CAGSFVQGLKLFF.

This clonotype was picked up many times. CDR3 DNA sequence: TGTGCCAGCAGTCGTCTGAGGGGGGGGGAGACCCAGTACTTC. Its translation: CASSRLRGGETQYF. The chain carries TRBV12-3 or TRBV12-4 and TRBJ2-5; D might be TRBD2 (7 bases). With 5 bases removed from V and 5 bases from J, the gap between germline ends came to 15 bases. This CDR3 region has 14 residues.